The clone carrying this T cell receptor beta chain was detected ten times or more. Its antigen is not known. The entry originates in a study of T cells in Graves' hyperthyroidism and ophthalmopathy. The germline CDR1 and CDR2 sequences are ENHRY and SYGVKD. This CDR3 is 17 amino acids long. The germline V and J ends were trimmed by 6 bases and 0 bases, with 15 bases remaining between them. General observations from the study: Stable hyperthyroidism was separated from ophthalmopathy by a model based on 13 V-J features. Blood also contained most expanded thyroid clonotypes above 0.001.

From RNA transcripts, TCR beta CDR3 regions were amplified. RT-PCR in the first round (using the HTBI primer set) targeted the TCR CDR3. In TCRdb, the multiplex PCR reads were re-called with MiXCR into one record per CDR3 protein. The data contain over 250,000 distinct CDR3 sequences, roughly 15% of them singletons. This chain connects TRBV10-3 to TRBJ1-6; perhaps TRBD1 as D (5 bases). The receptor's source is a woman between 35 and 50 years old with Graves' ophthalmopathy. The sample was blood. DNA of the CDR3: TGTGCCATCAGAGACAGCGAGGGGAGCTCCTATAATTCACCCCTCCACTTT. Translation: CAIRDSEGSSYNSPLHF.